The 27 T cell receptor beta chains given below trace back to one sample, sequenced in a study of shared clonotypes between healthy human individuals. Libraries were prepared by immunoSEQ multiplex PCR; TCRdb keeps only in-frame clonotypes and omits some of them. The data show millions of clones, with more than 90% seen just once and over 0.12% held by the top ten. Input material: naive CD4+ T cells sorted from blood. Described subset: CD45RA+ positively selected. The receptors here all came from a man between 18 and 35 years old in good health.

This chain uses TRBV18 with TRBJ2-7, with D perhaps matching TRBD1 (5 bases). Germline-derived CDR1 and CDR2 are KGHSH and LQKENI. This CDR3 is built from 11 residues. V was pared by 4 bases and J by 7 bases, with 8 bases between. CDR3 nucleotide sequence: TGTGCCAGCTCACTGACAGCTGAGCAGTACTTC. Translation gives CASSLTAEQYF.

With respect to this clone: Within the sample, other DNA sequences also encode this same CDR3. This chain uses TRBV6-1 with TRBJ2-7, with D unclear. V lost 4 bases, J lost 3 bases, and 7 bases lay in between. CDR1 and CDR2 (germline): MNHNS, SASEGT. CDR3 length: 12 residues. For the CDR3, the DNA is TGTGCCAGCAGTGTGGGCGGCTACGAGCAGTACTTC. This translates into CASSVGGYEQYF.

V usage is TRBV9 and J usage is TRBJ2-5, with a possible D match to TRBD2 (5 bases). The CDR3 contains 14 residues. Germline values: CDR1 SGDLS, CDR2 YYNGEE. V was trimmed by 10 bases and J by 5 bases, leaving 21 bases between them. The CDR3 nucleotides are TGTGCCCCCCCAGGCGGGCGGCTAGGGGAGACCCAGTACTTC. This gives the protein CAPPGGRLGETQYF.

This chain joins TRBV7-9 and TRBJ2-5; the D is unclear. This CDR3 is 12 amino acids long. With 3 bases removed from V and 5 bases from J, the gap between germline ends came to 7 bases. Germline CDR1 is SEHNR and CDR2 is FQNEAQ (reference sequence). The CDR3 nucleotides are TGTGCCAGCAGCTTCAAGGTCGAGACCCAGTACTTC. This translates into CASSFKVETQYF.

The rearrangement uses TRBV7-6 and TRBJ2-7; the match to TRBD2 covers 8 bases. Losses at the gene ends were 1 base for V and 4 bases for J; bases not matched to a gene: 9. CDR3 length equals 16 residues. CDR1 SGHVS and CDR2 FNYEAQ come from the germline V gene. CDR3 sequence: CASSLGAGGAGYEQYF. The CDR3, as DNA: TGTGCCAGCAGCTTAGGTGCCGGGGGGGCCGGTTACGAGCAGTACTTC.

To note about this clone: The sample contains more than one DNA sequence encoding this CDR3. This chain uses TRBV11-2 with TRBJ1-3; D is unclear. Germline V gives CDR1 SGHAT, CDR2 FQNNGV. With 5 bases removed from V and 0 bases from J, the gap between germline ends came to 5 bases. The CDR3 consists of 13 residues. The CDR3, as DNA: TGTGCCAGCAGCCCATCCTCTGGAAACACCATATATTTT. This gives the protein CASSPSSGNTIYF.

The rearrangement links TRBV7-9 to TRBJ1-3; no clear D. The CDR3 extends over 14 amino acids. Trimming took 5 bases from V and 0 from J, leaving 8 bases between them. Per the germline V gene, CDR1 is SEHNR and CDR2 is FQNEAQ (reference sequence). The DNA of the CDR3 is TGTGCCAGCAGCCAGACCAACTCTGGAAACACCATATATTTT. It codes for CASSQTNSGNTIYF.

The chain carries TRBV15 and TRBJ1-3; D unresolved. This CDR3 contains 16 residues. From germline, CDR1 is LNHNV and CDR2 YYDKDF (reference sequence). Trimming left V 3 bases short and J 0 bases short, with 12 bases between. CDR3 region: CATSRVNLNSGNTIYF. The CDR3 bases are TGTGCCACCAGCAGGGTGAACCTCAACTCTGGAAACACCATATATTTT.

V is TRBV4-1 and J is TRBJ1-2, with D hard to call. Germline V gene lookup returns CDR1 MGHRA and CDR2 YSYEKL. There are 14 residues in the CDR3. V was clipped by 3 bases and J by 0 bases, with 8 bases between them. The CDR3 protein is CASSHSDSNYGYTF. DNA for the CDR3: TGCGCCAGCAGCCACTCGGATTCTAACTATGGCTACACCTTC.

The gene calls are TRBV5-1 and TRBJ2-7, with D perhaps matching TRBD1 (5 bases). Trimming left V 2 bases short and J 3 bases short, with 12 bases between. Germline CDR1 SGHRS, CDR2 YFSETQ. This CDR3 has 14 amino acids. CDR3 sequence (DNA): TGCGCCAGCAGCTTACGGACACCTCACTACGAGCAGTACTTC. Protein sequence: CASSLRTPHYEQYF.

The chain combines TRBV10-1 with TRBJ2-3; a possible D gene is TRBD2 (7 bases). CDR1 is WNHNN, CDR2 SYGVQD, per germline (reference sequence). This CDR3 is built from 15 residues. The V and J ends lost 0 bases and 3 bases respectively, with 10 bases between them. The chain's CDR3 is CASSESKGGTDTQYF. The DNA of the CDR3 is TGCGCCAGCAGTGAGTCGAAGGGGGGGACAGATACGCAGTATTTT.

The chain joins TRBV7-9 to TRBJ2-5, with TRBD2 matching over 7 bases. Trimming removed 1 base from V and 3 bases from J; junction bases left unmatched: 5. Germline lookup yields CDR1 SEHNR and CDR2 FQNEAQ (reference sequence). CDR3 length: 15 amino acids. This chain's CDR3 is CASSLETLAEETQYF. The CDR3 DNA sequence: TGTGCCAGCAGCTTAGAAACCCTAGCGGAAGAGACCCAGTACTTC.

The V call is TRBV4-1, the J call TRBJ2-6; D may be TRBD2 (5 bases). CDR1 is MGHRA, CDR2 YSYEKL, per germline. Trimming left V 1 base short and J 0 bases short, with 10 bases between. The CDR3 has 17 amino acids. CDR3 in DNA: TGCGCCAGCAGCCAAGGATCCCTAGCCTCTGGGGCCAACGTCCTGACTTTC. It yields the protein CASSQGSLASGANVLTF.

The chain joins TRBV4-1 to TRBJ2-5, with a weak D call TRBD2 (6 bases). Germline loops: CDR1 MGHRA, CDR2 YSYEKL. This CDR3 has 16 residues. V was cut by 1 base and J by 2 bases, with 14 bases left in between. The chain's CDR3 is CASSQAQAGTQETQYF. The CDR3 DNA sequence: TGCGCCAGCAGCCAAGCTCAGGCAGGGACTCAAGAGACCCAGTACTTC.

This clone occurred once. Other DNA variants within this sample encode the same CDR3. The chain uses TRBV18 and TRBJ2-3; TRBD2 matches 8 bases. Germline CDR1 and CDR2: KGHSH and LQKENI. Trimming removed 3 bases from V and 0 bases from J; junction bases left unmatched: 2. The CDR3 loop spans 15 amino acids. The CDR3 region is CASSPLAGSTDTQYF. CDR3 sequence (DNA): TGTGCCAGCTCACCTCTAGCGGGCAGCACAGATACGCAGTATTTT.

CDR3 bases: TGTGCCAGTAGTATAGATCTTTTAACCGGGACAGGATATGGCTACACCTTC. This gives the protein CASSIDLLTGTGYGYTF. V is TRBV19 and J is TRBJ1-2, with TRBD1 matching 8 bases. The length of the CDR3 is 17 residues. V gave up 0 bases and J gave up 5 bases; unmatched junction bases: 11. Per the germline V gene, CDR1 is LNHDA and CDR2 is SQIVND (reference sequence).

V and J are TRBV5-1 and TRBJ2-1; TRBD1 matches 9 bases. Germline V gives CDR1 SGHRS, CDR2 YFSETQ. With 4 bases clipped from V and 3 bases from J, the junction kept 2 bases outside the gene matches. CDR3 size: 14 residues. The CDR3 spells CASSPDRGYNEQFF. The CDR3 bases are TGCGCCAGCAGCCCGGACAGGGGCTACAATGAGCAGTTCTTC. Combining the CDR3 with reference TRBV5-1 and TRBJ2-1 gives the whole variable domain KAGVTQTPRYLIKTRGQQVTLSCSPISGHRSVSWYQQTPGQGLQFLFEYFSETQRNKGNFPGRFSGRQFSNSRSEMNVSTLELGDSALYLCASSPDRGYNEQFFGPGTRLTVL.

V gene TRBV2 combines with J gene TRBJ1-5, with a weak D call TRBD1 (5 bases). Germline CDR1 reads SNHLY; CDR2 reads FYNNEI. CDR3 length: 14 amino acids. V was trimmed by 4 bases and J by 4 bases, leaving 11 bases between them. The CDR3 here is CASSAGTRNQPQHF. CDR3 coding DNA: TGTGCCAGCAGTGCAGGGACGAGGAATCAGCCCCAGCATTTT.

A remark on this clone: The same CDR3 arises from other DNA sequences in this sample as well. V and J are TRBV6-1 and TRBJ2-5; D not resolved. CDR1 is MNHNS, CDR2 SASEGT, per germline. V shed 2 bases and J shed 2 bases, with 12 bases lying between them. CDR3 length: 15 residues. CDR3 sequence: CASSELGAGQETQYF. In DNA, the CDR3 is TGTGCCAGCAGTGAATTAGGCGCCGGTCAAGAGACCCAGTACTTC.

Only a few counts were recorded for this clone. Other DNA sequences in this sample translate to the same CDR3. The chain links TRBV27 to TRBJ1-2; 7 bases fit TRBD1. The germline CDR1 and CDR2 sequences are MNHEY and SMNVEV (reference sequence). Germline trimming cut 3 bases from V and 2 bases from J; bases unmatched to any gene: 0. CDR3 size: 13 residues. The CDR3 is CASSLGQNYGYTF. The CDR3 DNA sequence: TGTGCCAGCAGTTTGGGACAGAACTATGGCTACACCTTC.

This clone has just one count. This rearrangement joins TRBV28 to TRBJ1-2; a possible D gene is TRBD1 (6 bases). The germline V and J ends were trimmed by 2 bases and 5 bases, with 12 bases remaining between them. The CDR3 is 14 residues long. In germline, CDR1 is MDHEN, CDR2 SYDVKM. The CDR3 nucleotides read TGTGCCAGCAGTTTACCAGGGGTGTCATATGGCTACACCTTC. It encodes CASSLPGVSYGYTF.

The genes are TRBV30 and TRBJ2-5; maybe TRBD1 (6 bases). V gave up 3 bases and J gave up 6 bases, with 11 bases separating them. Germline-derived CDR1 and CDR2 are GTSNPN and SVGIG (reference sequence). CDR3 length: 12 residues. CDR3 protein: CAWRGGEKTQYF. The DNA for the CDR3 is TGTGCCTGGAGAGGGGGTGAGAAGACCCAGTACTTC.

Of note for this clone: This specimen includes other DNA sequences encoding the same CDR3. This rearrangement joins TRBV29-1 to TRBJ1-1; TRBD1 matches 7 bases. After removal of 3 bases from V and 1 base from J, the junction contained 5 bases not matched to a gene. This CDR3 region has 14 residues. Germline V CDR1 and CDR2: SQVTM, ANQGSEA. CDR3 sequence reads: CSVDTGTANTEAFF. As DNA, the CDR3 is TGCAGCGTTGACACCGGGACAGCGAACACTGAAGCTTTCTTT.

The V and J genes are TRBV5-1 and TRBJ2-7; TRBD2 aligns across 10 bases. The CDR3 loop spans 18 amino acids. The trim removed 0 bases at V and 4 bases at J, leaving 13 bases unmatched. Germline V gene data show CDR1 as SGHRS and CDR2 as YFSETQ. The chain's CDR3 is CASSLGLRQLAGEYEQYF. Written as DNA, the CDR3 is TGCGCCAGCAGCTTGGGCCTTAGACAGCTAGCGGGGGAGTACGAGCAGTACTTC.

This chain uses TRBV6-1 with TRBJ2-7; D may be TRBD1 (6 bases). CDR1 is MNHNS, CDR2 SASEGT, per germline. V lost 8 bases and J 0 bases, leaving 8 bases between the germline ends. The CDR3 covers 12 residues. CDR3 region: CASPDSSYEQYF. The CDR3 DNA follows: TGTGCCAGCCCGGACAGCTCCTACGAGCAGTACTTC.

V gene TRBV9 combines with J gene TRBJ1-2; 7 bases fit TRBD1. Germline CDR1 reads SGDLS; CDR2 reads YYNGEE. The CDR3 sequence is 15 residues long. With 4 bases clipped from V and 4 bases from J, the junction kept 10 bases outside the gene matches. The CDR3 nucleotides are TGTGCCAGCAGCCCGAGACAGGGCCTCTCCTATGGCTACACCTTC. Translated, it gives CASSPRQGLSYGYTF.

The genes are TRBV29-1 and TRBJ2-1; D unclear. V gave up 4 bases and J gave up 7 bases, with 8 bases separating them. CDR3 length equals 11 residues. Looked up from germline, CDR1 is SQVTM and CDR2 is ANQGSEA. CDR3 bases: TGCAGCGTTGGACTCCTAAATGAGCAGTTCTTC. Amino acids: CSVGLLNEQFF.